This note documents a single TCR beta chain sequence. The data were obtained in a study of blood T cell repertoires in COVID-19. Overall study: The study drew acute and convalescent COVID-19 samples from the United States, Italy and Spain. T cells, B-cell-depleted T cells, or PBMCs supplied cDNA or gDNA.

The authors' processing: Scientists estimated how many nucleated cells there were by amplifying reference gene primers. The repertoire was sequenced with immunoSEQ multiplex PCR; TCRdb's copy has only in-frame clones and lacks some. The V and J calls and clone size were taken over from that table, and D and trimming were inferred from the DNA. Of under 200,000 clones listed, under 85% are singletons. CDR3 length: 13 amino acids. V dropped 11 bases and J dropped 5 bases, with 18 bases sitting between them. The germline V gene has CDR1 SEHNR and CDR2 FQNEAQ (reference sequence). Material for sequencing was peripheral blood. The chain uses TRBV7-9 and TRBJ1-1; D might be TRBD1 (5 bases). This TCR derives from an elderly woman with acute or convalescent COVID-19. Here the CDR3 reads CAVCRKGLTEAFF. DNA for the CDR3: TGTGCCGTGTGCAGAAAGGGGCTTACTGAAGCTTTCTTT.